Listed below are T cell receptor beta chains from one sample, sequenced in a study of cytomegalovirus exposure and HLA in healthy donors. Some clones are missing from TCRdb's copy, which holds only in-frame ones; the method was immunoSEQ multiplex PCR. The sample shows under 250,000 clones, 60% to 80% of them seen only once. The sample was PBMCs. The receptor source for this set is a male donor in good health and CMV-seronegative. CDR3s include the opening cysteine and the closing phenylalanine or tryptophan. A D gene is named only where the DNA matches it firmly. Size tells how often a clone was seen (once, few, many) or the class of an expanded clone, and some rows leave it out.

CDR3nt,CDR3aa,v_gene,abundance,d_gene,j_gene
TGTGCCAGCAGTGTCCACCGGGACAAAGGGAATCAGCCCCAGCATTTT,CASSVHRDKGNQPQHF,TRBV2,-,-,TRBJ1-5
TGTGCCAGCAGCTTAACTCCCCAATATGAGCAGTTCTTC,CASSLTPQYEQFF,TRBV7-3,few,-,TRBJ2-1
TGTGCCAGCAGTTGGGGACTAGCGACAAGCACAGATACGCAGTATTTT,CASSWGLATSTDTQYF,TRBV27,-,TRBD2,TRBJ2-3
TGCGCCAGCAGCCACTGGGGGGCAAGCGGGAGTCCAGGAGAGCAGTTCTTC,CASSHWGASGSPGEQFF,TRBV4-3,-,TRBD2,TRBJ2-1
TGTGCCAGCAGCCCAACAGGGGGAAACAATCAGCCCCAGCATTTT,CASSPTGGNNQPQHF,TRBV6-4,-,TRBD1,TRBJ1-5
TGTGCCAGCAGCAGGGACATATCGTACGAGCAGTACTTC,CASSRDISYEQYF,TRBV7-3,-,-,TRBJ2-7
TGCAGCGTTAGCCGGGACAGGGTCGATGAGCAGTTCTTC,CSVSRDRVDEQFF,TRBV29-1,-,TRBD1,TRBJ2-1
TGTGCCAGTAGTATTGACCCAGGAGGGGTCTACTACTACACCTTC,CASSIDPGGVYYYTF,TRBV19,-,-,TRBJ1-2
TGTGCCAGCAGCTTAGATCCGGGCTATGGCTACACCTTC,CASSLDPGYGYTF,TRBV11-2,once,-,TRBJ1-2
TGCAGCGTTGGGATAGGGACAGAGTCGCAGTATTTT,CSVGIGTESQYF,TRBV29-1,-,TRBD1,TRBJ2-3
TGTGCCATCAGTGATAGGGGGCGAATGGGTGAGCAGTTCTTC,CAISDRGRMGEQFF,TRBV10-3,-,TRBD1,TRBJ2-1
TGTGCCAGCAGTCGGACTCGGGGGGCTGGAAACACCATATATTTC,CASSRTRGAGNTIYF,TRBV6-5,-,-,TRBJ1-3
TGTGCCAGCTCAAGCGACCCAGGGGGCCTCTATGGCTACACCTTC,CASSSDPGGLYGYTF,TRBV18,-,TRBD1,TRBJ1-2
TGTGCCAGCCGCGGATGGGACAGGCCGAACACTGAAGCTTTCTTT,CASRGWDRPNTEAFF,TRBV25-1,-,TRBD1,TRBJ1-1
TGTGCCAGCAGCAAAGTTACAGAACATAGCAATCAGCCCCAGCATTTT,CASSKVTEHSNQPQHF,TRBV21-1,-,-,TRBJ1-5
TGTGCCATCAGTGCCACAGAGAATGAGCAGTTCTTC,CAISATENEQFF,TRBV10-3,-,-,TRBJ2-1
TGTGCCAGCAGTGAAGGCTTACTAAGCGAGCAGTTCTTC,CASSEGLLSEQFF,TRBV2,-,-,TRBJ2-1
TGTGCCAGCGGGACGGGGGGTGTCTACTACGAGCAGTACTTC,CASGTGGVYYEQYF,TRBV7-9,-,TRBD2,TRBJ2-7
TGCAGCGTTGGATCCTCAGGGCTCAACTATGGCTACACCTTC,CSVGSSGLNYGYTF,TRBV29-1,few,-,TRBJ1-2
TGTGCCACCTGGTACGGGGGGACTCACGAGCAGTACTTC,CATWYGGTHEQYF,TRBV27,-,TRBD2,TRBJ2-7
TGTGCCAGCTCACCACCATGGGACAGGGGTCTCTACGAGCAGTACTTC,CASSPPWDRGLYEQYF,TRBV18,-,TRBD1,TRBJ2-7
TGTGCCAGCAGTTTTGGGGCAAGGACAGGGATCAGCAATCAGCCCCAGCATTTT,CASSFGARTGISNQPQHF,TRBV28,-,TRBD1,TRBJ1-5
TGCGCCAGCAAGCTTAACCAGGGGAGCTACGAGCAGTACTTC,CASKLNQGSYEQYF,TRBV5-1,-,-,TRBJ2-7
TGTGCCAGCAGCTTAACAGGGGGCGCGGGGAGTGAAAAACTGTTTTTT,CASSLTGGAGSEKLFF,TRBV7-3,-,TRBD1,TRBJ1-4
TGTGCCAGCAGCGCGCAACAGGGGTCCGACTATGGCTACACCTTC,CASSAQQGSDYGYTF,TRBV9,-,TRBD1,TRBJ1-2
TGTGCCAGCAGTTTAGGATTGGGGGGGGGTCAGCCCCAGCATTTT,CASSLGLGGGQPQHF,TRBV27,-,-,TRBJ1-5
TGTGCCAGCAGCGCTCTCTCCGGGACAGGCACAGATACGCAGTATTTT,CASSALSGTGTDTQYF,TRBV9,-,TRBD1,TRBJ2-3
TGCGCCAGCAGCCATACCCGTTCGGACGAGCAGTACTTC,CASSHTRSDEQYF,TRBV4-3,-,-,TRBJ2-7
TGTGCCAGCACCCCCGGACAGGTCCCCCACGAGCAGTACTTC,CASTPGQVPHEQYF,TRBV6-1,-,TRBD1,TRBJ2-7
TGTGCCACCGGGACTTCCAGCTACGAGCAGTACTTC,CATGTSSYEQYF,TRBV5-6,-,-,TRBJ2-7
TGTGCCAGCAGCCCGGGGTTGGGGAAACTGTTTTTT,CASSPGLGKLFF,TRBV5-5,-,-,TRBJ1-4
TGTGCCAGCAGTTTTCAGCCCGGGAAAGGTTATGAAGCTTTCTTT,CASSFQPGKGYEAFF,TRBV27,-,-,TRBJ1-1
TGTGCCAGTAGTGTCCGGGACACAGCTAACTATGGCTACACCTTC,CASSVRDTANYGYTF,TRBV19,-,-,TRBJ1-2
TGTGCCAGCAGCTTTGGACTAGCGGTAACAGATACGCAGTATTTT,CASSFGLAVTDTQYF,TRBV5-6,once,TRBD2,TRBJ2-3
TGTGCCAGCAGTGGATTTTTCGAGACCCGGGACAGGGGTACCTACGAGCAGTACTTC,CASSGFFETRDRGTYEQYF,TRBV6-1,-,TRBD1,TRBJ2-7
TGTGCCAGCAGCTTGGCAGGGGGCTATGGCTACACCTTC,CASSLAGGYGYTF,TRBV5-4,-,TRBD1,TRBJ1-2
TGTGCCAGCAGCATCCGACACGGCGTCGGTTACGAGCAGTACTTC,CASSIRHGVGYEQYF,TRBV7-2,few,-,TRBJ2-7
TGTGCCAGCAGCCCCGCCGCGCAGGGGGCGCGTGAGCAGTACTTC,CASSPAAQGAREQYF,TRBV7-9,few,TRBD1,TRBJ2-7
TGTGCCAGCACCCCAGAGGTGTGGCAAACCGGGGAGCTGTTTTTT,CASTPEVWQTGELFF,TRBV7-2,-,-,TRBJ2-2
TGTGCCAGCAGTGCGACAGGAACTTATGGCTACACCTTC,CASSATGTYGYTF,TRBV25-1,-,-,TRBJ1-2
TGTGCCAGCAGCTTAGGTTTTGCCGGAGATGGCTACACCTTC,CASSLGFAGDGYTF,TRBV11-2,-,-,TRBJ1-2
TGCAGCGTTAGAGATCGGAGCTATGGCTACACCTTC,CSVRDRSYGYTF,TRBV29-1,-,-,TRBJ1-2
TGTGCTAGGGCCTGTCGGCAGGGGGCGAGCACAGATACGCAGTATTTT,CARACRQGASTDTQYF,TRBV12-5,-,TRBD1,TRBJ2-3
TGCGCCAGCAGCCAAGCTGCGGCGAACTATGGCTACACCTTC,CASSQAAANYGYTF,TRBV4-1,-,-,TRBJ1-2
TGTGCCAGCAGCCAAGAGACAGGGGGGGGGCAAGAGCAGTACTTC,CASSQETGGGQEQYF,TRBV14,few,TRBD1,TRBJ2-7
TGTGCCACCAGCAGACCGGGACAGGATATCTACGAGCAGTACTTC,CATSRPGQDIYEQYF,TRBV15,-,TRBD1,TRBJ2-7
TGTGCCAGCAGCTTAAAGTTTAGAGGACAGCTGAACACTGAAGCTTTCTTT,CASSLKFRGQLNTEAFF,TRBV7-3,-,-,TRBJ1-1
TGCGCCAGCAACTCGAAGGGAGGGGGTACAGATACGCAGTATTTT,CASNSKGGGTDTQYF,TRBV5-1,-,-,TRBJ2-3
TGTGCCAGCAGGGTCGGTGCGGATGGCTACACCTTC,CASRVGADGYTF,TRBV27,-,-,TRBJ1-2
TGTGCCAGCAGCCCAGGACAGGGATTGAACACTGAAGCTTTCTTT,CASSPGQGLNTEAFF,TRBV7-3,-,TRBD1,TRBJ1-1
TGTGCCAGCTACTCTGGGACTAGCTCCTACGAGCAGTACTTC,CASYSGTSSYEQYF,TRBV6-5,-,TRBD2,TRBJ2-7
TGTGCCAGCAGTGAGACAGGCCTTGCCTACGAGCAGTACTTC,CASSETGLAYEQYF,TRBV6-1,-,-,TRBJ2-7
TGTGCCAGCAGTTATCGGACTAGCAGGGATACGCAGTATTTT,CASSYRTSRDTQYF,TRBV6-5,once,TRBD2,TRBJ2-3
TGTGCCAGTAGTGCTACAGGGCCCCACGAGCAGTACTTC,CASSATGPHEQYF,TRBV19,-,-,TRBJ2-7
TGTGCCAGCACCCTCGACAGATCTAACTATGGCTACACCTTC,CASTLDRSNYGYTF,TRBV28,-,-,TRBJ1-2